A single sample is the source of the 31 T cell receptor beta chains below, sequenced in a study of identical twins. From the 5' RACE reads, TCRdb called clonotypes with MiXCR, one entry per CDR3 protein. The sample shows around 480,000 distinct CDR3 sequences, approximately 15% of them seen only once. This sample also belongs to another study, concerning yellow fever vaccine responses in identical twins.

Sequenced sample: CD4+ T cells sorted from blood. These receptors were obtained from a woman aged 18 to 35 in good health.

The chain is built from TRBV2 and TRBJ1-5; tentatively, D is TRBD1 (5 bases). The CDR3 totals 15 residues. The V end was cut by 8 bases, the J end by 1 base, with 15 bases between. Germline values: CDR1 SNHLY, CDR2 FYNNEI. The CDR3 loop is CASSGWGISNQPQHF. For the CDR3, the DNA is TGTGCCAGCTCAGGTTGGGGGATCAGCAATCAGCCCCAGCATTTT.

In nucleotides, the CDR3 is TGTGCCAGCAGCCCGTCCCGGGACAGCTGGATTGGCTACACCTTC. Residues: CASSPSRDSWIGYTF. The V call is TRBV3-1, the J call TRBJ1-2; 7 positions match TRBD1. Germline V lookup: CDR1 LGHDT, CDR2 YNNKEL (reference sequence). With V trimmed by 4 bases and J by 7 bases, 12 bases remained unmatched. The CDR3 is 15 residues long.

The rearrangement uses TRBV29-1 and TRBJ1-1; D gene unclear. This CDR3 has 14 residues. CDR1 and CDR2 from the germline V gene are SQVTM and ANQGSEA. V dropped 4 bases and J dropped 0 bases, with 12 bases sitting between them. Written as DNA, the CDR3 is TGCAGCGTTGGTAGTTACAGCCTGAACACTGAAGCTTTCTTT. It codes for CSVGSYSLNTEAFF.

This chain connects TRBV20-1 to TRBJ2-7; D may be TRBD1 (5 bases). Looked up from germline, CDR1 is DFQATT and CDR2 is SNEGSKA (reference sequence). This CDR3 is built from 11 residues. Trimming removed 4 bases at V and 3 bases at J, with 7 bases between. The CDR3 loop is CSAKDSYEQYF. The CDR3 nucleotides read TGCAGTGCTAAAGACAGCTACGAGCAGTACTTC.

The CDR3 sequence: CASSRRSGYNEQFF. The CDR3 coding sequence is TGTGCCAGCAGTCGAAGAAGCGGTTACAATGAGCAGTTCTTC. This rearrangement joins TRBV3-1 to TRBJ2-1, with D perhaps TRBD2 (5 bases). Germline V CDR1 and CDR2: LGHDT, YNNKEL (reference sequence). V was pared by 6 bases and J by 4 bases, with 13 bases between. The CDR3 spans 14 residues.

This clonotype was seen a handful of times. V and J are TRBV30 and TRBJ2-1, with D maybe TRBD1 (6 bases). The CDR3 loop spans 13 amino acids. Germline loops: CDR1 GTSNPN, CDR2 SVGIG (reference sequence). V was pared by 3 bases and J by 6 bases, with 12 bases between. CDR3 nucleotides: TGTGCCTGGAGGGGGGCCGGACGCAATGAGCAGTTCTTC. Translated, it gives CAWRGAGRNEQFF.

The chain combines TRBV10-3 with TRBJ1-4; maybe TRBD1 (6 bases). Germline V CDR1 and CDR2: ENHRY, SYGVKD. The CDR3 runs to 13 residues. The germline V and J ends were trimmed by 7 bases and 5 bases, with 11 bases remaining between them. CDR3 protein: CAIKSGVNEKLFF. The CDR3 DNA is TGTGCCATCAAATCAGGGGTCAATGAAAAACTGTTTTTT.

This clonotype has just a few counts. The rearrangement uses TRBV20-1 and TRBJ2-5, with a tentative D call TRBD2 (5 bases). V was pared by 0 bases and J by 1 base, with 15 bases between. In germline, CDR1 is DFQATT, CDR2 SNEGSKA (reference sequence). The CDR3 spans 16 residues. CDR3 region: CSARDNTGKGQETQYF. The CDR3 DNA follows: TGCAGTGCTAGAGATAATACGGGGAAAGGCCAAGAGACCCAGTACTTC.

The table lists this clonotype with many counts. The V call is TRBV29-1, the J call TRBJ2-1; a weak D match, TRBD1 (5 bases). The CDR3 is made up of 10 amino acids. Trimming took off 7 bases at V and 6 bases at J, with 7 bases between the two ends. The germline gives CDR1 SQVTM, CDR2 ANQGSEA. CDR3 in DNA: TGCAGCGCCAGGGTCAATGAGCAGTTCTTC. It specifies CSARVNEQFF.

The chain recombines TRBV6-2 or TRBV6-3 with TRBJ1-5; D ambiguous. Per the germline V gene, CDR1 is MNHEY and CDR2 is SVGEGT. The ends were cut back, 6 bases at V and 3 bases at J, with 12 bases in the middle. This CDR3 spans 14 amino acids. CDR3 region: CASRDRTPNQPQHF. For the CDR3, the DNA is TGTGCCAGCAGGGATCGGACCCCCAATCAGCCCCAGCATTTT.

A few counts support this clonotype. This chain connects TRBV6-2 or TRBV6-3 to TRBJ2-7; 9 bases align to TRBD1. The V gene's germline CDR1 is MNHEY and CDR2 SVGEGT. This CDR3 has 17 amino acids. Trimming at V came to 6 bases and at J to 5 bases, leaving 17 bases not matched to a gene. The CDR3 coding sequence is TGTGCCAGCAGCAGTGGACAGGGGTTAGGATCCGTCCACGAGCAGTACTTC. It specifies CASSSGQGLGSVHEQYF.

A few counts support this clonotype. The rearrangement uses TRBV12-3 or TRBV12-4 and TRBJ2-1; 7 bases are a match to TRBD2. The V and J ends lost 8 bases and 9 bases, in that order; junction bases with no gene match: 16. The CDR3 extends over 15 amino acids. The CDR3 protein is CASLDLGREFTEQFF. The CDR3 nucleotides read TGTGCCAGCCTCGACTTGGGGCGGGAGTTTACTGAGCAGTTCTTC.

The chain couples TRBV11-2 to TRBJ2-3; 8 nucleotides line up with TRBD2. The CDR3 is 19 amino acids. CDR1 is SGHAT and CDR2 is FQNNGV in the germline V gene. V was pared by 1 base and J by 0 bases, with 12 bases of the junction left unmatched. This chain's CDR3 is CASSLGYTSGYSSTDTQYF. The CDR3 bases are TGTGCCAGCAGCTTAGGATATACTAGCGGATATTCTAGCACAGATACGCAGTATTTT.

This clonotype was detected only a few times. This chain connects TRBV12-3 or TRBV12-4 to TRBJ1-4; TRBD1 matches 9 bases. Trimming removed 5 bases from V and 7 bases from J; junction bases left unmatched: 8. The CDR3 is 15 amino acids. CDR3 loop: CASSPDRGLGEKLFF. DNA of the CDR3: TGTGCCAGCAGTCCCGACAGGGGGTTAGGTGAAAAACTGTTTTTT.

This clonotype was picked up many times. The CDR3 DNA sequence: TGTGCCAGTAGTAGACAGGGGGGAACCTACGAGCAGTACTTC. This codes for CASSRQGGTYEQYF. This chain joins TRBV19 and TRBJ2-7, with 9 positions matching TRBD1. With V trimmed by 4 bases and J by 2 bases, 3 bases remained unmatched. In germline, CDR1 is LNHDA, CDR2 SQIVND (reference sequence). CDR3 size: 14 residues.

CDR3 bases: TGCGCCAGCAGTTCCAGAAGCGGGCGGGCTGGGTTAGATACGCAGTATTTT. Translated, it gives CASSSRSGRAGLDTQYF. This sequence joins TRBV5-1 and TRBJ2-3; possibly TRBD2 for D (6 bases). Deletions cut 5 bases from V and 5 bases from J, with 24 bases between. This CDR3 region has 17 residues. Germline V gene data show CDR1 as SGHRS and CDR2 as YFSETQ.

This clonotype occurred a few times. The chain is built from TRBV12-3 or TRBV12-4 and TRBJ2-5; 9 nucleotides match TRBD1. The CDR3 contains 16 residues. The V gene end was trimmed by 5 bases and the J gene end by 2 bases; junction bases not matched to a gene: 9. The CDR3, as DNA: TGTGCCAGCAGTCCAACAGGGGGCAAAGGACAAGAGACCCAGTACTTC. The encoded protein is CASSPTGGKGQETQYF.

This clonotype occurred many times. This chain uses TRBV20-1 with TRBJ2-2; possibly TRBD1 for D (6 bases). V was shortened by 1 base and J by 6 bases, with 15 bases between the two germline ends. Germline lookup yields CDR1 DFQATT and CDR2 SNEGSKA (reference sequence). This CDR3 contains 15 residues. The CDR3 bases are TGCAGTGCTAGAGCCCCAGGGGAGAGGCCCGGGGAGCTGTTTTTT. It yields the protein CSARAPGERPGELFF.

This clonotype was detected only a few times. The chain is built from TRBV7-2 and TRBJ2-1; 12 nucleotides align to TRBD2. CDR1 SGHTA and CDR2 FQGNSA come from the germline V gene. The J segment lost 7 bases and the V segment lost 5 bases, leaving 12 bases of the junction unmatched. There are 17 residues in the CDR3. Here the CDR3 DNA reads TGTGCCAGCAGCCTTCGACTAGCGGGAGTGAAGAAGAATGAGCAGTTCTTC. Protein sequence: CASSLRLAGVKKNEQFF.

V is TRBV18 and J is TRBJ1-2; weak D call: TRBD1 (6 bases). V lost 2 bases and J lost 5, with 15 bases in between. This CDR3 spans 15 amino acids. The germline V gene encodes CDR1 KGHSH and CDR2 LQKENI. The CDR3 is CASSPSIGGGYGYTF. CDR3 in DNA: TGTGCCAGCTCACCATCCATTGGAGGGGGATATGGCTACACCTTC.

This chain connects TRBV6-5 to TRBJ2-7, with 7 positions matching TRBD2. Germline CDR1 reads MNHEY; CDR2 reads SVGAGI. Trimming cost V 0 bases and J 3 bases; bases outside gene matches: 2. The CDR3 length is 14 residues. The chain's CDR3 is CASSYSGRDYEQYF. CDR3 sequence (DNA): TGTGCCAGCAGTTACTCAGGGAGGGACTACGAGCAGTACTTC.

The count of this clonotype is one. The CDR3 loop is CATLGGGQSGSGETQYF. The DNA for the CDR3 is TGTGCCACCCTTGGGGGGGGCCAGAGTGGTTCTGGAGAGACCCAGTACTTC. The genes are TRBV28 and TRBJ2-5, with D possibly matching TRBD2 (7 bases). CDR3 length: 17 residues. The V gene's germline CDR1 is MDHEN and CDR2 SYDVKM. Trimming removed 10 bases at V and 4 bases at J, with 28 bases between.

This chain joins TRBV2 and TRBJ2-3; possible D gene TRBD2, 6 bases. The CDR3 length is 15 residues. Deletions cut 8 bases from V and 2 bases from J, with 17 bases between. Germline-derived CDR1 and CDR2 are SNHLY and FYNNEI. The CDR3 DNA sequence: TGTGCCAGCGGCACTAGCTCTAGATTCACAGATACGCAGTATTTT. This codes for CASGTSSRFTDTQYF.

This clonotype occurred a few times. The chain is built from TRBV15 and TRBJ2-1; 7 positions agree with TRBD1. The CDR3 has 13 residues. The trim removed 0 bases at V and 14 bases at J, leaving 7 bases unmatched. Germline V gene lookup returns CDR1 LNHNV and CDR2 YYDKDF (reference sequence). The CDR3 coding sequence is TGTGCCACCAGCAGAGATGACAGGGTGGAGGAGTTCTTC. Translation gives CATSRDDRVEEFF.

This chain joins TRBV12-3 or TRBV12-4 and TRBJ2-7; D is unclear. V lost 4 bases and J lost 9, with 10 bases in between. The CDR3 is 11 residues long. CDR3 protein: CASSSTAAQYF. Here the CDR3 DNA reads TGTGCCAGCAGTTCGACGGCCGCGCAGTACTTC.

This clonotype was observed a few times. The chain couples TRBV2 to TRBJ2-1; 8 bases agree with TRBD2. The length of the CDR3 is 15 residues. Germline assignment: CDR1 SNHLY and CDR2 FYNNEI. The ends lost 1 base at V and 4 bases at J; junction bases unmatched: 3. The CDR3 DNA reads as TGTGCCAGCAGTGAAGGACTAGCGAAATACAATGAGCAGTTCTTC. This codes for CASSEGLAKYNEQFF.

CDR3 bases: TGTGCCAGCAGCTTGCACGGGTTAAATTACGAGCAGTACTTC. It yields the protein CASSLHGLNYEQYF. V gene TRBV7-8 combines with J gene TRBJ2-7; no clear D gene. Trimming left V 3 bases short and J 4 bases short, with 13 bases between. This CDR3 has 14 amino acids. The V gene's germline CDR1 is SGHVS and CDR2 FQNEAQ.

This chain uses TRBV20-1 with TRBJ1-6, with TRBD1 matching over 7 bases. CDR3 size: 14 residues. The germline gives CDR1 DFQATT, CDR2 SNEGSKA (reference sequence). The junction had 6 bases not matched to a gene; V was cut back by 1 base and J by 9 bases. The chain's CDR3 is CSARGQGGTSPLHF. CDR3 DNA: TGCAGTGCTAGAGGTCAGGGGGGTACTTCACCCCTCCACTTT.

The chain uses TRBV18 and TRBJ2-1; 7 nucleotides align to TRBD2. Germline loops: CDR1 KGHSH, CDR2 LQKENI. Losses at the gene ends were 5 bases for V and 5 bases for J; bases not matched to a gene: 3. The CDR3 contains 13 residues. The CDR3 spells CASSELADNEQFF. For the CDR3, the DNA is TGTGCCAGCTCAGAGCTAGCGGACAATGAGCAGTTCTTC.

This clonotype was recorded many times. The rearrangement links TRBV20-1 to TRBJ2-7; D might be TRBD1 or TRBD2, each matching 5 bases. V was clipped by 3 bases and J by 2 bases, with 11 bases between them. Germline loops: CDR1 DFQATT, CDR2 SNEGSKA (reference sequence). There are 13 residues in the CDR3. In nucleotides, the CDR3 is TGCAGTGCTAGTCGGGGCCGTGCCTACGAGCAGTACTTC. This encodes CSASRGRAYEQYF.

The chain recombines TRBV7-9 with TRBJ1-5; D might be TRBD1 (6 bases). In germline, CDR1 is SEHNR, CDR2 FQNEAQ (reference sequence). The V end was cut by 5 bases, the J end by 7 bases, with 15 bases between. The CDR3 runs 14 residues. The CDR3 region has the DNA TGTGCCAGCAGCACAGGACAGATCGGACAGCCCCAGCATTTT. This gives the protein CASSTGQIGQPQHF.